The 8 T cell receptor beta chains reported below all come from one sample, sequenced in a study of T cell clonotyping in hematopoietic cell transplantation. Using immunoSEQ multiplex PCR, the repertoire was profiled, and TCRdb retains in-frame clones only, with some absent. Altogether approximately 5,000 clones are present, roughly four fifths being singletons, with the ten largest covering 20% to 25%. Sequenced here: peripheral blood mononuclear cells, sampled 100 days after allogeneic stem cell transplant. The receptors here all came from a male patient aged 55-69 years who had an allogeneic stem cell transplant, so T cells may come from the graft donor. Some clones in this sample may be carry-over from other donors' samples.

This chain joins TRBV9 and TRBJ2-1, with D perhaps TRBD2 (5 bases). Trimming cost V 2 bases and J 8 bases, with 14 bases left between them. This CDR3 is 14 amino acids long. The germline CDR1 and CDR2 sequences are SGDLS and YYNGEE. CDR3 protein: CASSVDYLLDEQFF. CDR3 bases: TGTGCCAGCAGCGTCGACTATCTGTTGGATGAGCAGTTCTTC.

The V and J genes are TRBV19 and TRBJ1-2; 8 bases are shared with TRBD1. The V gene's germline CDR1 is LNHDA and CDR2 SQIVND (reference sequence). The CDR3 spans 13 residues. V dropped 7 bases and J dropped 7; count of bases not matched to a gene: 8. In DNA form, the CDR3 reads TGTGCCAGTAAGGATGCAGGGGGCTTTGGCTACACCTTC. It specifies CASKDAGGFGYTF.

V is TRBV19 and J is TRBJ2-7; 7 nucleotides match TRBD2. Germline V gene sequence: CDR1 LNHDA, CDR2 SQIVND (reference sequence). The CDR3 loop spans 14 amino acids. The J segment lost 0 bases and the V segment lost 5 bases, leaving 4 bases of the junction unmatched. The chain's CDR3 is CASSRSSGSYEQYF. The DNA for the CDR3 is TGTGCCAGTAGTCGTTCTAGCGGCTCCTACGAGCAGTACTTC.

The sample holds a few counts of this clone. The chain joins TRBV29-1 to TRBJ1-1; D is uncertain. The CDR3 totals 10 residues. The V and J ends lost 7 bases and 4 bases respectively, with 7 bases between them. CDR1 is SQVTM and CDR2 is ANQGSEA in the germline V gene. The CDR3 loop reads CSAGSTEAFF. The CDR3 region has the DNA TGCAGCGCTGGGAGCACTGAAGCTTTCTTT.

The chain carries TRBV5-1 and TRBJ1-3; D is possibly TRBD1 (5 bases). CDR3 length: 15 amino acids. CDR1 SGHRS and CDR2 YFSETQ come from the germline V gene. V lost 0 bases and J 7 bases, leaving 14 bases between the germline ends. In DNA, the CDR3 is TGCGCCAGCAGCTTGGAAGGGACGGCCGGGAACACCATATATTTT. Its translation is CASSLEGTAGNTIYF.

Worth noting for this clone: At one end, the junction sequence differs from germline, possibly due to a read error. This chain joins TRBV7-7 and TRBJ2-7, with D unclear. The CDR3 sequence is 16 residues long. The germline V gene has CDR1 SSHAT and CDR2 FNYEAQ (reference sequence). The CDR3 nucleotides read TGTGCTAGCAGCTTAGGAGCGAACGCGCCCGTCGGCGAGCAGTACTTC. Protein sequence: CASSLGANAPVGEQYF.

The chain combines TRBV5-4 with TRBJ2-3, with 11 bases identical to TRBD2. CDR3 length: 15 residues. J was trimmed by 2 bases and V by 5 bases; bases with no gene match: 4. The V gene's germline CDR1 is SGHNT and CDR2 YYREEE (reference sequence). The CDR3 sequence is CASRSSGRNTDTQYF. Here the CDR3 DNA reads TGTGCCAGCAGGTCTAGCGGGAGGAACACAGATACGCAGTATTTT.

This chain connects TRBV4-1 to TRBJ2-1; D gene unclear. The V end lost 3 bases, the J end lost 5 bases, and 14 bases lay between the germline ends. The CDR3 is made up of 15 amino acids. Germline loops: CDR1 MGHRA, CDR2 YSYEKL. The CDR3 DNA sequence: TGCGCCAGCAGCCAGGCCCAGACACTTAACAATGAGCAGTTCTTC. This translates into CASSQAQTLNNEQFF.